This T cell receptor (beta chain) was documented in a study of CD4 T cells in relation to SARS-CoV-2 and coronaviruses. Measured with immunoSEQ multiplex PCR; TCRdb has only the in-frame clones, and not every one. Of roughly 18,000 clones listed, 82% were seen once; the top ten hold around 31%. V was clipped by 4 bases and J by 4 bases, with 6 bases between them. CDR3 length: 12 amino acids. Per germline, CDR1 MRHNA and CDR2 SNTAGT. Comment on this clone: The antigen remains undetermined.

Before the COVID-19 pandemic, during about 2010-2019, CD4+ T cells were taken from unexposed donors. CD4+ T cells were isolated from the cells after 10 days of culture. The sequenced sample consisted of CD4+ T cells from PBMCs, cultured in vitro. This clonotype was sampled from a human donor in good health. V and J are TRBV6-4 and TRBJ2-3; D gene uncertain. As DNA, the CDR3 is TGTGCCAGCAGTGGAGGATCAGATACGCAGTATTTT. It codes for CASSGGSDTQYF.